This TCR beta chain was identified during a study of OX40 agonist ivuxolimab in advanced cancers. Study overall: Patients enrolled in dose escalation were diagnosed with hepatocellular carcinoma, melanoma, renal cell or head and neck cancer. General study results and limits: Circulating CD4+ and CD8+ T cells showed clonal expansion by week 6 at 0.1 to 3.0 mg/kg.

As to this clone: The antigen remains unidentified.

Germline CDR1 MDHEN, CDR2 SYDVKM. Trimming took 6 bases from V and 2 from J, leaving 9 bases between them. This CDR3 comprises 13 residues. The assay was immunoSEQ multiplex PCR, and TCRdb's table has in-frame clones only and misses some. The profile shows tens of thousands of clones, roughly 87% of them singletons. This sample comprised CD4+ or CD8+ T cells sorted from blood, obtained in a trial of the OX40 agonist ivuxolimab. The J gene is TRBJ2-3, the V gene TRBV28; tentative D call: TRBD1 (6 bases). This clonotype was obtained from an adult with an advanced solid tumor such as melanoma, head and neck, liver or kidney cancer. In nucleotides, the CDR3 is TGTGCCAGCAGGGACAGAGCCACAGATACGCAGTATTTT. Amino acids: CASRDRATDTQYF.